The 8 T cell receptor beta chains below come from one sample, sequenced in a study of T cells after yellow fever vaccination. TCRdb re-analysed the 5' RACE reads in MiXCR, keeping a single row per CDR3 protein. The profile covers 120,000 or so distinct CDR3 sequences, with roughly 15% appearing a single time and roughly 43% taken by the ten largest. This material consisted of CD8+ T cells sorted from PBMCs, taken 5 days after the yellow fever booster vaccination. The receptors here all came from a man in his late teens or twenties who received the YFV17D yellow fever vaccine.

The chain has TRBV7-9 and TRBJ2-1; D unresolved. The CDR3 length is 15 residues. Germline V gene data show CDR1 as SEHNR and CDR2 as FQNEAQ (reference sequence). V was pared by 5 bases and J by 9 bases, with 20 bases between. CDR3 sequence (DNA): TGTGCCAGCAGCGGTACACGTCACAGCCCCAGTGAGCAGTTCTTC. It translates to CASSGTRHSPSEQFF.

The rearrangement uses TRBV7-9 and TRBJ1-1; D is unresolved. The V gene lost 6 bases and the J gene lost 1 base, with 9 bases spanning the gap. CDR1 and CDR2 from the germline V gene are SEHNR and FQNEAQ (reference sequence). CDR3 size: 13 residues. In nucleotides, the CDR3 is TGTGCCAGCAGAGCCGACGGGAACACTGAAGCTTTCTTT. Translating it yields CASRADGNTEAFF.

This clonotype was seen at least ten times. The genes are TRBV19 and TRBJ2-5; no reliable D call. The CDR3 is 13 amino acids. The V end lost 3 bases, the J end lost 3 bases, and 8 bases lay between the germline ends. The germline V gene encodes CDR1 LNHDA and CDR2 SQIVND (reference sequence). CDR3 amino acids: CASSIISKETQYF. CDR3 DNA: TGTGCCAGTAGTATTATCTCTAAAGAGACCCAGTACTTC.

The rearrangement links TRBV13 to TRBJ2-1; 8 bases align to TRBD1. CDR1 is PRHDT and CDR2 is FYEKMQ in the germline V gene (reference sequence). V trimming: 0 bases; J trimming: 6 bases; junction bases outside the gene matches: 1. The CDR3 sequence is 14 residues long. The CDR3 sequence is CASSLGTGANEQFF. The CDR3 nucleotides are TGTGCCAGCAGCTTAGGGACAGGGGCCAATGAGCAGTTCTTC.

V is TRBV6-6 and J is TRBJ1-1; maybe TRBD1 (5 bases). The CDR3 consists of 13 residues. Trimming removed 7 bases from V and 3 bases from J, with 12 bases in between. The germline V gene encodes CDR1 MNHNY and CDR2 SVGAGI (reference sequence). DNA of the CDR3: TGTGCCAGCATCCCCCAGGGCGACACTGAAGCTTTCTTT. It yields the protein CASIPQGDTEAFF.

This clonotype was counted a few times. The J gene is TRBJ2-3, the V gene TRBV5-1, with 10 bases aligning to TRBD1. Trimming cost V 3 bases and J 1 base; bases outside gene matches: 8. The germline V gene has CDR1 SGHRS and CDR2 YFSETQ. CDR3 length equals 17 residues. DNA of the CDR3: TGCGCCAGCAGCTCCGACAGGGGGCAGAGTGGCACAGATACGCAGTATTTT. It encodes CASSSDRGQSGTDTQYF.

The chain combines TRBV7-9 with TRBJ1-1; 9 nucleotides line up with TRBD1. The germline V gene encodes CDR1 SEHNR and CDR2 FQNEAQ (reference sequence). This CDR3 has 16 residues. Unmatched junction bases numbered 13, after V lost 5 bases and J lost 6 bases. In DNA form, the CDR3 reads TGTGCCAGCAGCCTCGTGACAGGGGGTTTTGGCGCTGAAGCTTTCTTT. It translates to CASSLVTGGFGAEAFF.

This clonotype was seen many times. The J gene is TRBJ2-1, the V gene TRBV20-1, with D unclear. This CDR3 has 14 residues. The germline CDR1 and CDR2 sequences are DFQATT and SNEGSKA (reference sequence). V was trimmed by 0 bases and J by 8 bases, leaving 14 bases between them. The CDR3 region is CSARDPLGGDEQFF. The CDR3 DNA follows: TGCAGTGCTAGAGACCCCCTGGGTGGCGATGAGCAGTTCTTC.